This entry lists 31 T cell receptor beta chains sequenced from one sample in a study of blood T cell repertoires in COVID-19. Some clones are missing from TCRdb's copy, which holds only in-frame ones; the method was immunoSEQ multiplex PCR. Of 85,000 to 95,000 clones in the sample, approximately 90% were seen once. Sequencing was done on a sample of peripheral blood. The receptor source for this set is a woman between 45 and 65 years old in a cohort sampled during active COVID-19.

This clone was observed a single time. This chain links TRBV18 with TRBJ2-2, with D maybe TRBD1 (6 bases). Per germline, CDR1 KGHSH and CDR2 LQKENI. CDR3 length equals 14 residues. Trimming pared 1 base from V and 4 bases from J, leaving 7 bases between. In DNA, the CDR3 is TGTGCCAGCTCACCACGGGGGCGCACCGGGGAGCTGTTTTTT. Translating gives CASSPRGRTGELFF.

This CDR3 reads CASSSGQGRVKLFF. CDR3 nucleotide sequence: TGTGCCAGCAGTTCGGGACAGGGACGGGTAAAACTGTTTTTT. The chain couples TRBV28 to TRBJ1-4, with 9 bases aligning to TRBD1. The germline V gene has CDR1 MDHEN and CDR2 SYDVKM. The ends lost 4 bases at V and 10 bases at J; junction bases unmatched: 7. This CDR3 is built from 14 residues.

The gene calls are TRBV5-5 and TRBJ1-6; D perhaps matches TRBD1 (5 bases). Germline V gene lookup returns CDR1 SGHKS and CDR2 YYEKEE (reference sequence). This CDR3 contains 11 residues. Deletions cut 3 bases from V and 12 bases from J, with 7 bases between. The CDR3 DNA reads TGTGCCAGCAGCTCCGGGGGACCCCTCCACTTT. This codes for CASSSGGPLHF.

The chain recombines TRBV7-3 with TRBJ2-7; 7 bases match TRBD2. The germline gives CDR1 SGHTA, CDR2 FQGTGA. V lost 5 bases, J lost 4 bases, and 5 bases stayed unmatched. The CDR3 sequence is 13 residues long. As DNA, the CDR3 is TGTGCCAGCAGCCCTCCCGGGGGGTACGAGCAGTACTTC. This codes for CASSPPGGYEQYF. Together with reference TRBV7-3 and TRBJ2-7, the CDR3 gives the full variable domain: GAGVSQTPSNKVTEKGKYVELRCDPISGHTALYWYRQSLGQGPEFLIYFQGTGAADDSGLPNDRFFAVRPEGSVSTLKIQRTERGDSAVYLCASSPPGGYEQYFGPGTRLTVT.

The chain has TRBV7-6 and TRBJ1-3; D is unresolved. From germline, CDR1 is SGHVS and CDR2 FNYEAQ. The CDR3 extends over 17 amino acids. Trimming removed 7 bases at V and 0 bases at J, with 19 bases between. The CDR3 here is CASTRGPIIFSGNTIYF. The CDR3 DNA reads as TGTGCCAGCACCCGAGGTCCTATAATATTCTCTGGAAACACCATATATTTT.

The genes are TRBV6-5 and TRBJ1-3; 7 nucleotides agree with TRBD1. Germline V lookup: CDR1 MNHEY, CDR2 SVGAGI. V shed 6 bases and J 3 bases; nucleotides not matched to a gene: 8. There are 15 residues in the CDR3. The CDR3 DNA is TGTGCCAGCAGCCCCGACAGGGCAGGTGGAAACACCATATATTTT. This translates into CASSPDRAGGNTIYF.

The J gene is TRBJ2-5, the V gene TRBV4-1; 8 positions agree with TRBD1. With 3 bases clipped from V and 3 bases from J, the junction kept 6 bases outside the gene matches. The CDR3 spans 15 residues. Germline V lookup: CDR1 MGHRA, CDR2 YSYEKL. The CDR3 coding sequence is TGCGCCAGCAGCCACTCACCGGGACAGGAAGAGACCCAGTACTTC. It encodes CASSHSPGQEETQYF.

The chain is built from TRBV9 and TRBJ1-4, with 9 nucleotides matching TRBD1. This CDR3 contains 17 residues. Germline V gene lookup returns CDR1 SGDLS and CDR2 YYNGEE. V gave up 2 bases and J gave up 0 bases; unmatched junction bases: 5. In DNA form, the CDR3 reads TGTGCCAGCAGCGTGGGACAGGGCGTTGCAACTAATGAAAAACTGTTTTTT. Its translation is CASSVGQGVATNEKLFF.

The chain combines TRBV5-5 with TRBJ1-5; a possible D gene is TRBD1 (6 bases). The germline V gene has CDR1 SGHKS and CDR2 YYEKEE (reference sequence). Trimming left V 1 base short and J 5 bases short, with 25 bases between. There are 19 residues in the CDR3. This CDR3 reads CASSLSFTGSWSFDQPQHF. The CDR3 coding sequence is TGTGCCAGCAGCTTGTCATTCACAGGGTCGTGGAGTTTTGATCAGCCCCAGCATTTT.

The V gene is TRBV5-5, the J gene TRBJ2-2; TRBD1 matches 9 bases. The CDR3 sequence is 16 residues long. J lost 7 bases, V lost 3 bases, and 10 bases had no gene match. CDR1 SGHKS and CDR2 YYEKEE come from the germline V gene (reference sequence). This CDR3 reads CASSYRTGVGGGELFF. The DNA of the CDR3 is TGTGCCAGCAGCTACCGGACAGGGGTTGGGGGCGGGGAGCTGTTTTTT.

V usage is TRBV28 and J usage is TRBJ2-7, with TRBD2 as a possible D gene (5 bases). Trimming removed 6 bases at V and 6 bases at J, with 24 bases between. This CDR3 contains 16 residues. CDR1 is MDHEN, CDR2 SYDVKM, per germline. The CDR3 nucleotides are TGTGCCAGCAGGTTACGGACCCTGGTTCGGGGAACCGAGCAGTACTTC. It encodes CASRLRTLVRGTEQYF.

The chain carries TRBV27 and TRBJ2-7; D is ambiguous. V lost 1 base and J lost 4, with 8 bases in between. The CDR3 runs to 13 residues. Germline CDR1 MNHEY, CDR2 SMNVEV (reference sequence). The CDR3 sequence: CASSLYGSYEQYF. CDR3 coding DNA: TGTGCCAGCAGTTTATATGGCTCATACGAGCAGTACTTC.

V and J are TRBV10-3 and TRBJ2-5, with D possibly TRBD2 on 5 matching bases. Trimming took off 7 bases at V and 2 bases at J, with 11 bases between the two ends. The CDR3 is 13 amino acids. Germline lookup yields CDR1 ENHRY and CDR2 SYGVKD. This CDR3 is CAIKEAVQETQYF. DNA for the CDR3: TGTGCCATCAAGGAAGCGGTTCAAGAGACCCAGTACTTC.

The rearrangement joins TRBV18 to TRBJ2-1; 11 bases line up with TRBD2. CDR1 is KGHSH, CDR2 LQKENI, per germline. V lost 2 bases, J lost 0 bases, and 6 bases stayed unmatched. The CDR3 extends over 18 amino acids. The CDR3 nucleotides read TGTGCCAGCTCACCATCTAGCGGGGGGTTTAGCTCCTACAATGAGCAGTTCTTC. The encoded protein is CASSPSSGGFSSYNEQFF.

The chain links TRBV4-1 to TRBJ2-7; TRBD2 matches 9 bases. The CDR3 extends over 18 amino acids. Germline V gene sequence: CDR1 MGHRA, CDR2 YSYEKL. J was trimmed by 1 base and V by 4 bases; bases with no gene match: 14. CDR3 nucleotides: TGCGCCAGCAGCCCCCTTCGCGGACTAGCGTTGGGGTCCTACGAGCAGTACTTC. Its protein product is CASSPLRGLALGSYEQYF.

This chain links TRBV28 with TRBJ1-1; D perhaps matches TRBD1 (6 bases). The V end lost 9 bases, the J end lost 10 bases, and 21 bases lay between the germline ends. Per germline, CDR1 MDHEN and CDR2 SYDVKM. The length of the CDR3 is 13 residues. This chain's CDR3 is CASGGGAEFRAFF. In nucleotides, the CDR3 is TGTGCCAGTGGGGGGGGCGCTGAGTTCCGAGCTTTCTTT.

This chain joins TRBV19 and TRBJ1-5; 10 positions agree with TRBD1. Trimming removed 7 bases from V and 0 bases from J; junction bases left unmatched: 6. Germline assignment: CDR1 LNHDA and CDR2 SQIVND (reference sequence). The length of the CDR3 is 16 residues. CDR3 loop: CASKGDRGNSNQPQHF. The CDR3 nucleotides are TGTGCCAGTAAAGGGGACAGGGGCAATAGCAATCAGCCCCAGCATTTT. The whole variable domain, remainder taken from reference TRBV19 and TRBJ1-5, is DGGITQSPKYLFRKEGQNVTLSCEQNLNHDAMYWYRQDPGQGLRLIYYSQIVNDFQKGDIAEGYSVSREKKESFPLTVTSAQKNPTAFYLCASKGDRGNSNQPQHFGDGTRLSIL.

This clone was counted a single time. In DNA form, the CDR3 reads TGTGCCAGCAGCCGCGGACTGAGCACTGAAGCTTTCTTT. Translation: CASSRGLSTEAFF. The chain is built from TRBV12-3 or TRBV12-4 and TRBJ1-1, with unresolved D. With 6 bases removed from V and 4 bases from J, the gap between germline ends came to 12 bases. CDR3 size: 13 residues.

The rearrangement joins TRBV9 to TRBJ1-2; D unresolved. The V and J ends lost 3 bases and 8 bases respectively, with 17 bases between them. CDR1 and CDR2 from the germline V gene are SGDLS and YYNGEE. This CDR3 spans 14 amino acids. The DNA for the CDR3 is TGTGCCAGCAGCGCCGCGGAGGGATCGGGAGGCTACACCTTC. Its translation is CASSAAEGSGGYTF.

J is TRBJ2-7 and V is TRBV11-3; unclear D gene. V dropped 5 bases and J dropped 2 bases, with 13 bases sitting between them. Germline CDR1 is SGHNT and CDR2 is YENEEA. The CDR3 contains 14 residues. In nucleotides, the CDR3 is TGTGCCAGCAGCACGCGCCGTCGCGCCTACGAGCAGTACTTC. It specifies CASSTRRRAYEQYF.

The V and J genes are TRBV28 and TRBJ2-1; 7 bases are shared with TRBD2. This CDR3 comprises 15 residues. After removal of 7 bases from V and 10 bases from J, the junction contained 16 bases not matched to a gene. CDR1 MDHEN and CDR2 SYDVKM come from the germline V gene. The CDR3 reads CASTTNPGGRGEQFF. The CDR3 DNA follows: TGTGCCAGCACCACCAACCCGGGAGGCCGGGGAGAGCAGTTCTTC.

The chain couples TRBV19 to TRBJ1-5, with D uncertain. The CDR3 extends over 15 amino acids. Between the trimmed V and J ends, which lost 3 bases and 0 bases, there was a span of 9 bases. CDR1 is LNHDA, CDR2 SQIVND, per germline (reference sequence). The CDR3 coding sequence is TGTGCCAGTAGTATCTTGGAGCATAGCAATCAGCCCCAGCATTTT. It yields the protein CASSILEHSNQPQHF.

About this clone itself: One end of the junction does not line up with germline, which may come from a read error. CDR3 coding DNA: TGTGCCAGCAGCCTAGCGACGGGGGGGGACACCGGGGAGCTGTTTTTT. Translation: CASSLATGGDTGELFF. The chain is built from TRBV7-6 and TRBJ2-2, with 8 bases matching TRBD2. The CDR3 spans 16 residues. Per germline, CDR1 SGHVS and CDR2 FNYEAQ. The whole variable domain, filled in from reference TRBV7-6 and TRBJ2-2, reads GAGVSQSPRYKVTKRGQDVALRCDPISGHVSLYWYRQALGQGPEFLTYFNYEAQQDKSGLPNDRFSAERPEGSISTLTIQRTEQRDSAMYRCASSLATGGDTGELFFGEGSRLTVL.

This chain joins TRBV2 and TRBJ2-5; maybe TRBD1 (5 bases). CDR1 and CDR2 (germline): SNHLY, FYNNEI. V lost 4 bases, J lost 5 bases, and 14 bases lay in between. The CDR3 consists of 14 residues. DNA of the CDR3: TGTGCCAGCAGTGTCCCAGGGTTCGGTGAGACCCAGTACTTC. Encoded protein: CASSVPGFGETQYF.

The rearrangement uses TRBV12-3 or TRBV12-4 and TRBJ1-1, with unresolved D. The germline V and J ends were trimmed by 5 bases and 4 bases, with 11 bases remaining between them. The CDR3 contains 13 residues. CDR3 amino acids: CASSLPPGTEAFF. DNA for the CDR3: TGTGCCAGCAGTCTACCCCCGGGCACTGAAGCTTTCTTT.

The CDR3 sequence is CASSGAVGYGYTF. The CDR3 region has the DNA TGTGCCAGTAGTGGGGCAGTCGGCTATGGCTACACCTTC. The chain employs TRBV19 and TRBJ1-2; a weak D match, TRBD1 (5 bases). V shed 5 bases and J shed 4 bases, with 11 bases lying between them. This CDR3 region has 13 residues. CDR1 and CDR2 (germline): LNHDA, SQIVND (reference sequence).

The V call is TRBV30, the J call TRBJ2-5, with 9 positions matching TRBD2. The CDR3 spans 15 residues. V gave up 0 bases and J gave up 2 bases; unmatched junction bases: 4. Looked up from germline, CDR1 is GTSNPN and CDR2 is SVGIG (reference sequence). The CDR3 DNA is TGTGCCTGGAGTGTAGAAGCGGGGGGACAAGAGACCCAGTACTTC. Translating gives CAWSVEAGGQETQYF.

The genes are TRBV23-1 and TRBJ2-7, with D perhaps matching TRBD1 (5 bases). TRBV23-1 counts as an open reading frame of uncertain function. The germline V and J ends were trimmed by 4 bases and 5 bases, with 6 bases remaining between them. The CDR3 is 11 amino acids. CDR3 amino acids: CASSPQDEQYF. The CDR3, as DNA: TGCGCCAGCAGTCCACAGGACGAGCAGTACTTC.

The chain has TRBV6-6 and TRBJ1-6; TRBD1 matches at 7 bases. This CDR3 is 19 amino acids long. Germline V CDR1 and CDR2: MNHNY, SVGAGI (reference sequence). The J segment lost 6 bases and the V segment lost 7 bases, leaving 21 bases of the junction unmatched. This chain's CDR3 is CASTYSGQLDAAINSPLHF. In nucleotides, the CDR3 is TGTGCCAGCACCTACTCGGGACAGTTAGATGCTGCTATTAATTCACCCCTCCACTTT.

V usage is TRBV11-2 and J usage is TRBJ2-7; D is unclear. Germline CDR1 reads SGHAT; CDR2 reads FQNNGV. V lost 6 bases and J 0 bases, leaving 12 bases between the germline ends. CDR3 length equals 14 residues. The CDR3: CASRQDGFSYEQYF. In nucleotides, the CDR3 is TGTGCCAGCAGGCAAGACGGGTTCTCCTACGAGCAGTACTTC.

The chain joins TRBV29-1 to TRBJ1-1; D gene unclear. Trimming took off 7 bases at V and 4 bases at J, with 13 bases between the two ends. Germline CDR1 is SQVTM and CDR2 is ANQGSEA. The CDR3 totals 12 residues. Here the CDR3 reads CSATTSGTEAFF. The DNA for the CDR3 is TGCAGCGCTACAACGAGCGGCACTGAAGCTTTCTTT. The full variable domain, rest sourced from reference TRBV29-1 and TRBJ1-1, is SAVISQKPSRDICQRGTSLTIQCQVDSQVTMMFWYRQQPGQSLTLIATANQGSEATYESGFVIDKFPISRPNLTFSTLTVSNMSPEDSSIYLCSATTSGTEAFFGQGTRLTVV.